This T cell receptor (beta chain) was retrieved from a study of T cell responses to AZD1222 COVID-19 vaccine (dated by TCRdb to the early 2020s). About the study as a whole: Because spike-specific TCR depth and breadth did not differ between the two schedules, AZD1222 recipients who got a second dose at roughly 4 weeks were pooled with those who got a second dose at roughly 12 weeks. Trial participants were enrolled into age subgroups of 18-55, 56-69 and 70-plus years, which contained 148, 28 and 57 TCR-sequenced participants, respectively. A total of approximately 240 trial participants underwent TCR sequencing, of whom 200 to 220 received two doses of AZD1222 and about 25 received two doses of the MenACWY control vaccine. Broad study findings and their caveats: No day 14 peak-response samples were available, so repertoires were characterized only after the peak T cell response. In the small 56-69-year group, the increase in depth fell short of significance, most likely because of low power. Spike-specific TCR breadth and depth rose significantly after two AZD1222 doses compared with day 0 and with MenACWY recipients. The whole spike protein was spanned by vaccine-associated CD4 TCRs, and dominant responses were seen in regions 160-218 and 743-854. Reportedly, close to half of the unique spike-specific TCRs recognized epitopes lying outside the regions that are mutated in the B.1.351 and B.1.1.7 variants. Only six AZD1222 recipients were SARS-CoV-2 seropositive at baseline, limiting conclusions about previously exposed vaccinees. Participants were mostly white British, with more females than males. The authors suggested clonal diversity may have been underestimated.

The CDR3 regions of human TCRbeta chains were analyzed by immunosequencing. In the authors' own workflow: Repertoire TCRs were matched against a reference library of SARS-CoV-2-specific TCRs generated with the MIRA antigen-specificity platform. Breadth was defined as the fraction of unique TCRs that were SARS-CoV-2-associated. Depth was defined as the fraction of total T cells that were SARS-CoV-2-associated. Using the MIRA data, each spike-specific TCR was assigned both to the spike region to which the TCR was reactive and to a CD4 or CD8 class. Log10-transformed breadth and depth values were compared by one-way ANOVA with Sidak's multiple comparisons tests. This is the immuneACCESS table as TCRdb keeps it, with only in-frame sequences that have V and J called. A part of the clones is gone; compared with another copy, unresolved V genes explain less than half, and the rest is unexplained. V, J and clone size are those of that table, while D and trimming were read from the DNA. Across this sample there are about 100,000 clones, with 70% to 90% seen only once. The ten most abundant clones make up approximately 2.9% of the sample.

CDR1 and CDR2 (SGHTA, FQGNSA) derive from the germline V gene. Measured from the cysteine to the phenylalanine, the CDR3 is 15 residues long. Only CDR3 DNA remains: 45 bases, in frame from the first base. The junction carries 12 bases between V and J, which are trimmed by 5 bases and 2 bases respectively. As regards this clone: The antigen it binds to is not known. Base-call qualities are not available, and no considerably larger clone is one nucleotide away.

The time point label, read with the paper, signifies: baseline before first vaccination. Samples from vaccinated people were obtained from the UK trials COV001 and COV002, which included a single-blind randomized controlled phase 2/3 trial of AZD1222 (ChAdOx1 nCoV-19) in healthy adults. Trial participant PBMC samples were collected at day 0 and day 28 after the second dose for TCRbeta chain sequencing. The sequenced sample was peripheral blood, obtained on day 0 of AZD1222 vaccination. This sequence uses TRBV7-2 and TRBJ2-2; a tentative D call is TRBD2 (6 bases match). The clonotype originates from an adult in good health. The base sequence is TGTGCCAGCAGCGTACGGGGAGGTAACACCGGGGAGCTGTTTTTT. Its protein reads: CASSVRGGNTGELFF.